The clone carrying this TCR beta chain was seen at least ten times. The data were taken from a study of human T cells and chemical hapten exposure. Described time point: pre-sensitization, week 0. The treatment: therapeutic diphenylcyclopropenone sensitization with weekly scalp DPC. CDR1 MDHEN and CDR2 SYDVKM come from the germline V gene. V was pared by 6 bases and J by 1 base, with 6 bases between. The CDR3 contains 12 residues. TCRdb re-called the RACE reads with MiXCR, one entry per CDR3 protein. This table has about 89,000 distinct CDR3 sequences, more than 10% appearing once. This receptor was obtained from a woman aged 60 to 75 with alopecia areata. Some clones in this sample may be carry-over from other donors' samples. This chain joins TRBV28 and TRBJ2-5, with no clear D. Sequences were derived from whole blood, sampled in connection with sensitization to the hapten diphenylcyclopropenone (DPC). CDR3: CASRATQETQYF. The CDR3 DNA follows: TGTGCCAGCAGGGCGACCCAAGAGACCCAGTACTTC.